This T cell receptor beta chain was profiled in a study of CD8 T cells in Susac syndrome. The CDR3 covers 14 residues. V lost 7 bases and J 10 bases, leaving 17 bases between the germline ends. CDR1 is MNHEY and CDR2 is SVGEGT in the germline V gene. An input of about 0.5 to 1 ug of RNA was subjected to reverse transcription using random hexamers. An immunoSEQ multiplex PCR generated amplified TCR beta CDR3 products spanning 54 Vbeta and 13 Jbeta. TCRdb processed the immunoSEQ multiplex PCR reads anew with MiXCR; each CDR3 protein has one entry. The table has roughly 120,000 distinct CDR3 sequences, 90% to 95% seen once. The T cells that were sequenced for TCR beta were CD8+ and CD4+ cells from blood. It was treatment-naive patients with stable or active relapsing-remitting disease who made up the multiple sclerosis controls. It was negative isolation that provided the CD8+ and CD4+ T cells, whereas TEMRA cells were enriched by FACS.

The TCR sequence derives from a human donor with multiple sclerosis. The specimen was CD4+ T cells from PBMCs. The chain links TRBV6-2 or TRBV6-3 to TRBJ1-6; D ambiguous. The CDR3 DNA is TGTGCCAGCACTCCGTCGGCCTTTTACTCACCCCTCCACTTT. Its translation: CASTPSAFYSPLHF.